These 9 T cell receptor beta chains share one sample of origin, sequenced in a study of beta chain features in type 1 diabetes. Regarding the study as a whole: TCRB CDR3s from Type 1 diabetes patients were moderately but significantly shorter in all four CD4+ subsets.

What was sequenced were expressed TCRB transcripts, since all of the isolated RNA had been reverse transcribed. Data came from immunoSEQ multiplex PCR; TCRdb stores just in-frame clones and leaves some out. The data hold over 25,000 clones, with 56% observed a single time. These receptors are not linked to any known antigen. Sequenced sample: Tregs from blood. The receptors were sampled from a woman under 30 with type 1 diabetes.

This clone turned up a few times. The chain recombines TRBV15 with TRBJ2-4, with TRBD2 matching 11 bases. The CDR3 is 17 amino acids. The trim removed 2 bases at V and 7 bases at J, leaving 10 bases unmatched. CDR1 is LNHNV, CDR2 YYDKDF, per germline (reference sequence). CDR3 loop: CATSRTSGSTKVNIQYF. The CDR3 DNA sequence: TGTGCCACCAGCAGAACTAGCGGGAGTACCAAGGTGAACATTCAGTACTTC.

This clone was seen only a few times. This rearrangement joins TRBV7-2 to TRBJ1-5; tentatively, D is TRBD1 (5 bases). Trimming took 6 bases from V and 4 from J, leaving 13 bases between them. This CDR3 comprises 14 residues. In germline, CDR1 is SGHTA, CDR2 FQGNSA. Written as DNA, the CDR3 is TGTGCCAGCAGTCCCCAGGGATCTAATCAGCCCCAGCATTTT. Its protein product is CASSPQGSNQPQHF.

With regard to this clone: The germline gene is not matched at one end of the junction; a read error may be the cause. The chain has TRBV7-9 and TRBJ2-1; 7 positions agree with TRBD2. Germline V CDR1 and CDR2: SEHNR, FQNEAQ (reference sequence). There are 12 residues in the CDR3. The CDR3 protein is CASSSEAGERFF. The CDR3 DNA sequence: TGTGCCAGCAGCTCGGAGGCGGGAGAGCGGTTCTTC.

The V and J genes are TRBV9 and TRBJ2-7; TRBD2 agrees at 7 bases. Looked up from germline, CDR1 is SGDLS and CDR2 is YYNGEE. V lost 4 bases and J lost 3; bases outside the gene matches: 10. This CDR3 contains 15 residues. The CDR3 coding sequence is TGTGCCAGCAGCCCATCGGTTCTAGCGGACTACGAGCAGTACTTC. Protein: CASSPSVLADYEQYF.

This clone was seen only a few times. The J gene is TRBJ2-3, the V gene TRBV7-9, with 11 bases aligning to TRBD2. V gave up 5 bases and J gave up 3 bases; unmatched junction bases: 4. From germline, CDR1 is SEHNR and CDR2 FQNEAQ (reference sequence). CDR3 length equals 15 residues. CDR3 amino acids: CASSQTSGATDTQYF. The CDR3 nucleotides read TGTGCCAGCAGCCAGACTAGCGGGGCAACAGATACGCAGTATTTT.

This clone turned up a few times. At one boundary the junction diverges from the germline segment, which might be a read error. The genes are TRBV25-1 and TRBJ2-5; D ambiguous. Germline V lookup: CDR1 MGHDK, CDR2 SYGVNS. This CDR3 region has 11 residues. Here the CDR3 DNA reads TGCGCCGCGGAGTTTCAGGAGACCCAGTACTTC. It yields the protein CAAEFQETQYF. The entire variable domain, with the rest obtained from reference TRBV25-1 and TRBJ2-5, is as follows: EADIYQTPRYLVIGTGKKITLECSQTMGHDKMYWYQQDPGMELHLIHYSYGVNSTEKGDLSSESTVSRIRTEHFPLTLESARPSHTSQYLCAAEFQETQYFGPGTRLLVL.

There are a few counts of this clone. CDR3 protein: CASSPQAVKQFF. The CDR3 DNA reads TGTGCCAGCAGCCCCCAGGCAGTTAAGCAGTTCTTC. This chain links TRBV7-2 with TRBJ2-1; no firm D call. The germline CDR1 and CDR2 sequences are SGHTA and FQGNSA. V lost 5 bases and J lost 11, with 13 bases in between. The CDR3 extends over 12 amino acids.

CDR3 region: CASSLRDTNPNYF. For the CDR3, the DNA is TGTGCCAGCAGCCTCCGGGACACGAACCCCAACTACTTC. The chain couples TRBV11-3 to TRBJ2-5; possibly TRBD1 for D (6 bases). Germline CDR1 SGHNT, CDR2 YENEEA. The V end lost 5 bases, the J end lost 14 bases, and 21 bases lay between the germline ends. The CDR3 totals 13 residues.

This chain joins TRBV11-3 and TRBJ2-1, with 7 bases aligning to TRBD1. Germline V gives CDR1 SGHNT, CDR2 YENEEA. This CDR3 is built from 13 residues. V lost 1 base to trimming and J lost 9 bases; unmatched junction nucleotides: 3. CDR3: CASSLGDRREQFF. CDR3 nucleotide sequence: TGTGCCAGCAGCTTAGGGGACAGACGTGAGCAGTTCTTC.